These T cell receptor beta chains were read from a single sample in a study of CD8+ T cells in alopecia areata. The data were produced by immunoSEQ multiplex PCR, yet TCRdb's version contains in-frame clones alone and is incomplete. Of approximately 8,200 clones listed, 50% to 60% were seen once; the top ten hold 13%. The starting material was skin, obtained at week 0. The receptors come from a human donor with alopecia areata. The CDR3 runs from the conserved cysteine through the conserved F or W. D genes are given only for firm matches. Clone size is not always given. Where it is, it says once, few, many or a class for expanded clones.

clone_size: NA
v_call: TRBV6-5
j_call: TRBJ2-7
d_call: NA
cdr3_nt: TGTGCCAGCAAGGGGACGCGGTACGAGCAGTACTTC
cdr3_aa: CASKGTRYEQYF

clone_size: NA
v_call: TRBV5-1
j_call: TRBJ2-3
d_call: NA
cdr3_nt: TGCGCCAGCAGCTTGGTACTAGACTCAGATACGCAGTATTTT
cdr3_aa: CASSLVLDSDTQYF

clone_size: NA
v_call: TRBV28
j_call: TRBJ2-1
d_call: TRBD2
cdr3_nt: TGTGCCAGCAGTTTATGGACTAGCGGGACTGAGCAGTTCTTC
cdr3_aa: CASSLWTSGTEQFF

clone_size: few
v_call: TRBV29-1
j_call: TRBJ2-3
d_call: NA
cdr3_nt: TGCAGCGCAACCAACCAGGGGTACACAGATACGCAGTATTTT
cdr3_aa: CSATNQGYTDTQYF

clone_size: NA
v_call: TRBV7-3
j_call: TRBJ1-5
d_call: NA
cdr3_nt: TGTGCCAGCAGCTTAACCCCTCTAGGCAGGGTAGCGCAGCCCCAGCATTTT
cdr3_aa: CASSLTPLGRVAQPQHF

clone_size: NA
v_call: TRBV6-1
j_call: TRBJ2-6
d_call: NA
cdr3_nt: TGTGCCAGCAGTCTAAGTCTCTCCGGGGCCAACGTCCTGACTTTC
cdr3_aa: CASSLSLSGANVLTF

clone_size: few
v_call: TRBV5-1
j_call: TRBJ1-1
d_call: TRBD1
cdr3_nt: TGCGCCAGCAGTTCGACAGGGGGTAACACTGAAGCTTTCTTT
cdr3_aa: CASSSTGGNTEAFF

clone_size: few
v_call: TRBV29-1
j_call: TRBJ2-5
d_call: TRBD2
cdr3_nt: TGCAGCGTTGAAAGGGTTAGCGGGATCCAAGAGACCCAGTACTTC
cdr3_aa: CSVERVSGIQETQYF

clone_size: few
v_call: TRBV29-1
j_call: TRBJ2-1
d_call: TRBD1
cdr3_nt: TGCAGCGCTGCGCGGGACAGGTCCGAGCAGTTCTTC
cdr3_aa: CSAARDRSEQFF

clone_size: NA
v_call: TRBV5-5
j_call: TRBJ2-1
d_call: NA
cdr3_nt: TGTGCCAGCAGCTTGGGAGGGTTCGATGAGCAGTTCTTC
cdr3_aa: CASSLGGFDEQFF

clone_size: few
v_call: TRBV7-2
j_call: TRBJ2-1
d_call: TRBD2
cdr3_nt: TGTGCCAGCAGCTTAGGGCTAGCGGGATTGCGGGATGAGCAGTTCTTC
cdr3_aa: CASSLGLAGLRDEQFF

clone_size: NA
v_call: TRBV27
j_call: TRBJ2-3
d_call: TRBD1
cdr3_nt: TGTGCCAGCAGTTTATTCTTGAGAACAGGGGACCCTGCTAGCACAGATACGCAGTATTTT
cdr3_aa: CASSLFLRTGDPASTDTQYF

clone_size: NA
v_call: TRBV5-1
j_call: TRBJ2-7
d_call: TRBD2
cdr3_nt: TGCGCCAGCAGCTTGGCGGGAGGAAGAGTAGACGAGCAGTACTTC
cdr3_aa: CASSLAGGRVDEQYF

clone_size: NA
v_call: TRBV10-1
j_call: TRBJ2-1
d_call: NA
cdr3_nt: TGCGCCAGCAGTAGGGGGTCTGCCGAGCAGTTCTTC
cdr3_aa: CASSRGSAEQFF

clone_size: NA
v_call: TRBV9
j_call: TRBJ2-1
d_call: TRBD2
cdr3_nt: TGTGCCAGCAGCGTTACTAGCGGCTACAGTGAGCAGTTCTTC
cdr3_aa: CASSVTSGYSEQFF

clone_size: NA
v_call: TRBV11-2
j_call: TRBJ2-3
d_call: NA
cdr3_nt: TGTGCCAGCAGCTTTCGCCCAGACATTCAAATGGATACGCAGTATTTT
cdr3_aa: CASSFRPDIQMDTQYF

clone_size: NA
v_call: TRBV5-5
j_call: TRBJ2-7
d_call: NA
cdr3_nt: TGTGCCAGCACCCGGACCTGGGTCTACGACGAGCAGTACTTC
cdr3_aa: CASTRTWVYDEQYF

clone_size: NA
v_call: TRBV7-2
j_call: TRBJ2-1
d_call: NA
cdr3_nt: TGTGCCAGCAGATTTTACAATGAGCAGTTCTTC
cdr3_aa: CASRFYNEQFF

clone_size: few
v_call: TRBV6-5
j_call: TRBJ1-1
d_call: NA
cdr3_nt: TGTGCCAGCAGTTACTCGGAGCGGGGCACTGAAGCTTTCTTT
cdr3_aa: CASSYSERGTEAFF

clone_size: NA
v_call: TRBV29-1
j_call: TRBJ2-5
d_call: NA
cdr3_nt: TGCAGCGTTCAGAAAGGGCAAGAGACCCAGTACTTC
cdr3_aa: CSVQKGQETQYF

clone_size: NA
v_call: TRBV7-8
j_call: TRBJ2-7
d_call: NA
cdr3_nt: TGTGCCAGCAGCCGTATCAACTACGAGCAGTACTTC
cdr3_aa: CASSRINYEQYF

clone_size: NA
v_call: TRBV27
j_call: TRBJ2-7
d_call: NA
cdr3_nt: TGTGCCAGCAGCCCGTCGACAGGACCCTACGAGCAGTACTTC
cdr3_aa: CASSPSTGPYEQYF

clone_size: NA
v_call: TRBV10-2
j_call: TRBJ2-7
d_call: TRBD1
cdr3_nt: TGCGCCAGCAGGGGACAGGGGAGGAACGAGCAGTACTTC
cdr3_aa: CASRGQGRNEQYF

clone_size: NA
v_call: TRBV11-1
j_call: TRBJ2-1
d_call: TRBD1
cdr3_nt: TGTGCCAGCAGTCCCGGGACAGGGGTATACAATGAGCAGTTCTTC
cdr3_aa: CASSPGTGVYNEQFF

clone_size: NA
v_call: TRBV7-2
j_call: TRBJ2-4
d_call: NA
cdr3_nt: TGTGCCAGCAGCTATACGGACCCGGGGATAGCCAAAAACATTCAGTACTTC
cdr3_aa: CASSYTDPGIAKNIQYF

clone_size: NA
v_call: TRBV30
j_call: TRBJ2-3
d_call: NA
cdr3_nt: TGTGCCTGGAGCGGGAGAAGCACAGATACGCAGTATTTT
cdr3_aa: CAWSGRSTDTQYF

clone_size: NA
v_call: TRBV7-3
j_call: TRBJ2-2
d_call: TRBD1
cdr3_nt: TGTGCCAGCAGCATAGGGACAGGAGGGACCGGGGAGCTGTTTTTT
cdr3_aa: CASSIGTGGTGELFF

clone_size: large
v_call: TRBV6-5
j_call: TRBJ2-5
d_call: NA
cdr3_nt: TGTGCCAGCAGTTACTCGAGGGGGGGCCAATGGGAGACCCAGTACTTC
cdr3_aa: CASSYSRGGQWETQYF

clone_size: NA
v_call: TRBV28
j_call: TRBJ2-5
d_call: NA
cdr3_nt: TGTGCCAGCAGCGGGAGCGGTCAAGAGACCCAGTACTTC
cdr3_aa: CASSGSGQETQYF

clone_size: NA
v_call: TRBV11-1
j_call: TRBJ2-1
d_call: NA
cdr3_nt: TGTGCCAGCAGCTTAAAAAGTTACAATGAGCAGTTCTTC
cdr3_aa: CASSLKSYNEQFF

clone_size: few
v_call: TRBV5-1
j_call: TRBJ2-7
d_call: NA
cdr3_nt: TGCGCCAGCAGCTTGTTCGCGGGCGGGTACGAGCAGTACTTC
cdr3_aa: CASSLFAGGYEQYF

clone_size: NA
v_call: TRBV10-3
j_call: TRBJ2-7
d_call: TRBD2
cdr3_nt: TGTGCCATCAGTTCTAGCGGGAGTGAATCCGAGCAGTACTTC
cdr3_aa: CAISSSGSESEQYF

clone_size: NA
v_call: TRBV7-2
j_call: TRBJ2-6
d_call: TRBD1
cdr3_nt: TGTGCCAGCAGCTTAGCCCCCGGGACAGGGTACGCTGGGGCCAACGTCCTGACTTTC
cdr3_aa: CASSLAPGTGYAGANVLTF

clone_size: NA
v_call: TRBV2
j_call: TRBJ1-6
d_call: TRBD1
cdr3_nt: TGTGCCAGCAGCGACGTAACAGGGGGCGGTTCACCCCTCCACTTT
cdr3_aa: CASSDVTGGGSPLHF

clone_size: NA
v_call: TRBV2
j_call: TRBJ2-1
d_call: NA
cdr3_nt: TGTGCCAGCATTTGGTTCGGCAATGAGCAGTTCTTC
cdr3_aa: CASIWFGNEQFF

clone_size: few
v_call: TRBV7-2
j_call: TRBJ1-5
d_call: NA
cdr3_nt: TGTGCCAGCAGCCGGGGGGATGGCAATCAGCCCCAGCATTTT
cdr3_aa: CASSRGDGNQPQHF

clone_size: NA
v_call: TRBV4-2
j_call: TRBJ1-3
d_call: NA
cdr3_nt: TGTGCCAGCAGCTCGGAACACGCTGGAAACACCATATATTTT
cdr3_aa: CASSSEHAGNTIYF

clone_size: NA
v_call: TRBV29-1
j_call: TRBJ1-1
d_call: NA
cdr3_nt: TGCAGCGTTGAACTGTCTTCTGAAGCTTTCTTT
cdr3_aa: CSVELSSEAFF

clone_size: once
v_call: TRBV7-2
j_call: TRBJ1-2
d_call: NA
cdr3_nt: TGTGCCAGCAGCTTGGCGGGCGGGGAAAGGAACTATGGCTACACCTTC
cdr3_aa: CASSLAGGERNYGYTF

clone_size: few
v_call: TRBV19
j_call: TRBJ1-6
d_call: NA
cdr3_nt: TGTGCCAGTAGTTCCGGGCTCCACCGCGGTTCACCCCTCCACTTT
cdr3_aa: CASSSGLHRGSPLHF

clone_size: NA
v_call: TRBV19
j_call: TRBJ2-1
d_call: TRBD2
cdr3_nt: TGTGCCAGTAGTATCCTACTAGCGGGAGCGCGTGAGCAGTTCTTC
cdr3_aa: CASSILLAGAREQFF

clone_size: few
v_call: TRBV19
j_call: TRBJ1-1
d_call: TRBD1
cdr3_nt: TGTGCCAGTAGTATTTTCGGGAGGGGGCCGAACACTGAAGCTTTCTTT
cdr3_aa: CASSIFGRGPNTEAFF

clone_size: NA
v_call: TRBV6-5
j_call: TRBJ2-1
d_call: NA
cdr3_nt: TGTGCCAGCCGGAATGGGTGGAATGAGCAGTTCTTC
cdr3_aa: CASRNGWNEQFF

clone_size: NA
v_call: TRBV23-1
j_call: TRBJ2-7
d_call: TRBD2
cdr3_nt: TGCGCCAGCCGTCCGCAACAAAGCCCGGGACTAGCGATCTACGAGCAGTACTTC
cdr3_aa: CASRPQQSPGLAIYEQYF

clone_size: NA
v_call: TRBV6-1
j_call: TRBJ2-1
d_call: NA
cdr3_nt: TGTGCCAGCAGTGAATGGGGGGAGGAAGTCGATGAGCAGTTCTTC
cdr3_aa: CASSEWGEEVDEQFF

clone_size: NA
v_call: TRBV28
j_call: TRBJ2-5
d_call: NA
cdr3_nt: TGTGCCAGCAGTCGGGGGGAGACCCAGTACTTC
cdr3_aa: CASSRGETQYF

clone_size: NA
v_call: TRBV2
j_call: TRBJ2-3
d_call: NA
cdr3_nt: TGTGCCAGCAGTGACCAGGCGGAGTACACAGATACGCAGTATTTT
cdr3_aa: CASSDQAEYTDTQYF

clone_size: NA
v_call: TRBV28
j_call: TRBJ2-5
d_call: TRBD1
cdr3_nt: TGTGCCTCCACACAGGGGGATAGTTGGGAGACCCAGTACTTC
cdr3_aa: CASTQGDSWETQYF

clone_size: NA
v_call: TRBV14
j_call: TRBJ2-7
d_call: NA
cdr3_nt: TGTGCCAGCAGCCAAGCAGGAGGGGACGAGCAGTACTTC
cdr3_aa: CASSQAGGDEQYF

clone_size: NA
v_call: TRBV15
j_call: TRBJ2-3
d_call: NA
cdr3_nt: TGTGCCACCAGCAGAGATGGGCACTCAGATACGCAGTATTTT
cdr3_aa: CATSRDGHSDTQYF

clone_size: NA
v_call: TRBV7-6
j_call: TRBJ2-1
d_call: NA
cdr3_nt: TGTGCCAGCAGCCGTACAAACAATGAGCAGTTCTTC
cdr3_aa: CASSRTNNEQFF

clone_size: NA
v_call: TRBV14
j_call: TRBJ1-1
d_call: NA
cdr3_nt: TGTGCCAGCAGCCTAGTGATGGGTAACACTGAAGCTTTCTTT
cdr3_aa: CASSLVMGNTEAFF

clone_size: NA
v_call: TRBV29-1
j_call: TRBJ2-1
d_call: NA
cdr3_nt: TGCAGCGCCCCTTATAGGGGCGCCTACAATGAGCAGTTCTTC
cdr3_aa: CSAPYRGAYNEQFF